This is a list of T cell receptor beta chains from one sample in a study of control samples from healthy donors and cancer patients. Generated by immunoSEQ multiplex PCR, the TCRdb table keeps only in-frame clones and is missing some. The profile shows about 160,000 clones, 94% of them singletons. Sequencing was done on a sample of PBMCs. These receptors came from a man aged 60-69 years with colorectal cancer. Each CDR3 is given with its conserved first and last residue. Fields, in order: clone size, D gene, V gene, J gene, CDR3 DNA, CDR3 protein. The D gene is left open where the match is weak. Expanded clones are given a class, and other clones once, few, many or no size at all.

>once|NA|TRBV7-8|TRBJ1-1
TGTGCCAGCAGCTTTGGGCTGAACACTGAAGCTTTCTTT
CASSFGLNTEAFF
>NA|NA|TRBV4-1|TRBJ1-1
TGCGCCAGCAGCCAAGGTGGCGGGGGGAACACTGAAGCTTTCTTT
CASSQGGGGNTEAFF
>NA|TRBD1|TRBV5-5|TRBJ1-5
TGTGCCAGCAGCTTGGAGGTACAGGGGGGGCAGCCCCAGCATTTT
CASSLEVQGGQPQHF
>NA|TRBD2|TRBV6-1|TRBJ2-5
TGTGCCAGCAGTGAAGCGGGTGGGGCTAGCGGTATCCAAGAGACCCAGTACTTC
CASSEAGGASGIQETQYF
>once|NA|TRBV19|TRBJ1-3
TGTGCCAGTAGGATACAGGGATGGGGCTCTGGAAACACCATATATTTT
CASRIQGWGSGNTIYF
>NA|TRBD1|TRBV6-5|TRBJ1-4
TGTGCCAGCATATCCGGGGGGGACAGTAATGAAAAACTGTTTTTT
CASISGGDSNEKLFF
>NA|NA|TRBV5-1|TRBJ2-2
TGCGCCAGCAGCTTGACAGTTTCGAACACCGGGGAGCTGTTTTTT
CASSLTVSNTGELFF
>NA|NA|TRBV6-5|TRBJ1-4
TGTGCCAGCAGTTACTCGAAAGGGGCGCGAGGGGAAAAACTGTTTTTT
CASSYSKGARGEKLFF
>NA|NA|TRBV7-9|TRBJ1-1
TGTGCCAGCAGCTTAGGTGGTCGTTGGAACACTGAAGCTTTCTTT
CASSLGGRWNTEAFF
>NA|NA|TRBV7-6|TRBJ2-3
TGTGCCAGCAGCTCTCGAGCAGATACGCAGTATTTT
CASSSRADTQYF
>NA|TRBD1|TRBV27|TRBJ2-7
TGTGCCAGCAGTTTAAGCCCCAGGGGGTACGAGCAGTACTTC
CASSLSPRGYEQYF
>NA|TRBD2|TRBV27|TRBJ2-1
TGTGCCAGCAGTTTAACTGCTAGCGGGGGGGCTGAGTTCTTC
CASSLTASGGAEFF
>NA|TRBD2|TRBV6-5|TRBJ2-2
TGTGCCAGCACTTTTAGCGGGGGGGGTGCCGGGGAGCTGTTTTTT
CASTFSGGGAGELFF
>NA|NA|TRBV5-1|TRBJ2-1
TGCGCCAGCAGCTTGAGGCCCGACGACCCCCGAAATGAGCAGTTCTTC
CASSLRPDDPRNEQFF
>NA|TRBD2|TRBV6-5|TRBJ2-5
TGTGCCAGCCTGGGGGCTAGCGGGGGCCGGGAGACCCAGTACTTC
CASLGASGGRETQYF
>NA|NA|TRBV30|TRBJ1-3
TGTGCCTGCAGTAGGGACGGAGGATCCTCTGGAAACACCATATATTTT
CACSRDGGSSGNTIYF
>NA|NA|TRBV20-1|TRBJ2-3
TGCAGTGCTCTGGCCCCGGATACGCAGTATTTT
CSALAPDTQYF
>once|NA|TRBV20-1|TRBJ2-5
TGCAGTGCACCGTACCAAGAGACCCAGTACTTC
CSAPYQETQYF
>NA|TRBD2|TRBV19|TRBJ2-2
TGTGCCAGTAGTCCCAGCGGGGGGCTCACCGGGGAGCTGTTTTTT
CASSPSGGLTGELFF
>NA|NA|TRBV7-2|TRBJ2-5
TGTGCCAGCAGCCTTTACACGGGACGTGCTCAAGAGACCCAGTACTTC
CASSLYTGRAQETQYF
>NA|TRBD1|TRBV4-1|TRBJ2-5
TGCGCCAGCAGCCAAGTGAGGGGGCCCGGGGAGACCCAGTACTTC
CASSQVRGPGETQYF
>once|TRBD1|TRBV7-9|TRBJ1-5
TGTGCCAGCAGCGAGCGACAGGGCCCCCCTCAGCCCCAGCATTTT
CASSERQGPPQPQHF
>few|NA|TRBV10-3|TRBJ2-2
TGTGCCATCAGCGGGGCCCCCGGGGAGCTGTTTTTT
CAISGAPGELFF
>few|NA|TRBV6-2/TRBV6-3|TRBJ1-5
TGTGCCAGCAGTTCTACGACAGGTATTAGCAATCAGCCCCAGCATTTT
CASSSTTGISNQPQHF
>NA|TRBD2|TRBV6-6|TRBJ2-2
TGTGCCAGCACAACTAGCGGGGGAGAGACCGGGGAGCTGTTTTTT
CASTTSGGETGELFF
>once|NA|TRBV29-1|TRBJ2-1
TGCAGCGTTCTTAACGGCGAGGGCACCTCGGTAAGATTCTTC
CSVLNGEGTSVRFF
>once|TRBD1|TRBV19|TRBJ1-6
TGTGCCACTCATGACAGGGGGAATAATTCACCCCTCCACTTT
CATHDRGNNSPLHF
>NA|NA|TRBV7-9|TRBJ1-2
TGTGCCAGCAGCATCGGTCCTACGAGGGGCTACACCTTC
CASSIGPTRGYTF
>NA|TRBD1|TRBV11-2|TRBJ1-3
TGTGCCAGCAGATGGACAGGGGACAACACCATATATTTT
CASRWTGDNTIYF
>NA|NA|TRBV28|TRBJ1-2
TGTGCCAGCAGTCCCCCGACGGGAAACGACTATGGCTACACCTTC
CASSPPTGNDYGYTF
>NA|TRBD1|TRBV6-2/TRBV6-3|TRBJ1-1
TGTGCCAGCAGTCCCCGGGACAGGGTCACTGAAGCTTTCTTT
CASSPRDRVTEAFF
>NA|NA|TRBV7-2|TRBJ1-2
TGTGCCAGCAGTGATCCCCTCCATGGCTACACCTTC
CASSDPLHGYTF
>NA|NA|TRBV25-1|TRBJ1-4
TGTGCCAGCAGTGAATACGGGGGCCCGAATGAAAAACTGTTTTTT
CASSEYGGPNEKLFF
>NA|NA|TRBV21-1|TRBJ1-2
TGTGCCAGCGCACAGGGGGACAGGGCATCTAACTATGGCTACACCTTC
CASAQGDRASNYGYTF
>NA|NA|TRBV7-2|TRBJ2-7
TGTGCCAGCAGCTTAGTGGGTCACAGCTCCTACGAGCAGTACTTC
CASSLVGHSSYEQYF
>NA|NA|TRBV28|TRBJ1-1
TGTGCCAGCAGTTTAATTAATGAAGCTTTCTTT
CASSLINEAFF
>NA|TRBD1|TRBV25-1|TRBJ1-2
TGTGCCAGCAGTTCCCACAGGGGCCTGGGGGGCTACACCTTC
CASSSHRGLGGYTF
>NA|NA|TRBV2|TRBJ1-1
TGTGCCAGCGGGGGGGGCTGGGGTACTGAAGCTTTCTTT
CASGGGWGTEAFF